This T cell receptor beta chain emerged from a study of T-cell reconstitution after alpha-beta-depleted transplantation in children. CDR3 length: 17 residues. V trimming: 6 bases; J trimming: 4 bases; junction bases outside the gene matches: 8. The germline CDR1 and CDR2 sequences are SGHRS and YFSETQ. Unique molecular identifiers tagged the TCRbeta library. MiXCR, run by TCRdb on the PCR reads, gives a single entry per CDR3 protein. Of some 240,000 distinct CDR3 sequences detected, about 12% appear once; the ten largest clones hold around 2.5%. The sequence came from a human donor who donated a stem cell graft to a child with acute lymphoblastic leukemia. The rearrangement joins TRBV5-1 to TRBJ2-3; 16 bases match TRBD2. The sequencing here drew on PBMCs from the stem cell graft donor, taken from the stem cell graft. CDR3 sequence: CASTPGTSGRAADTQYF. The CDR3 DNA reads TGCGCCAGCACCCCGGGGACTAGCGGGAGGGCCGCAGATACGCAGTATTTT.